Below, 30 T cell receptor beta chains from the same sample are listed, as sequenced in a study of Ad26.COV2.S vaccination and SARS-CoV-2 variants. As to treatment: roughly 20 received Ad26.COV2.S at low or high dose, single or two shots; about five received placebo; per-sample allocation not given. After the first vaccine or placebo injection, samples were drawn on day 63. The method was immunoSEQ multiplex PCR; TCRdb's version includes in-frame clones alone and lacks a portion of them. The table shows 410,000 or so clones, with around 92% occurring only once. The source was peripheral blood, collected in a trial of Ad26.COV2.S vaccine versus placebo. These receptors were taken from a person aged 18 to 59 who received the Ad26.COV2.S COVID-19 vaccine or a placebo.

This rearrangement joins TRBV28 to TRBJ2-7; a weak D match, TRBD2 (5 bases). The CDR3 spans 13 residues. The germline CDR1 and CDR2 sequences are MDHEN and SYDVKM. V was pared by 3 bases and J by 4 bases, with 10 bases between. CDR3 residues: CASSFPGNYEQYF. In DNA, the CDR3 is TGTGCCAGCAGTTTCCCCGGGAATTACGAGCAGTACTTC.

The chain joins TRBV7-2 to TRBJ2-2, with 11 bases identical to TRBD2. The CDR3 spans 19 residues. With 5 bases clipped from V and 4 bases from J, the junction kept 15 bases outside the gene matches. Looked up from germline, CDR1 is SGHTA and CDR2 is FQGNSA. The CDR3 region has the DNA TGTGCCAGCAGCCCTAGAGGGCCCCTAGCGGGGGGAAGCACCGGGGAGCTGTTTTTT. The encoded protein is CASSPRGPLAGGSTGELFF. The full variable domain, its missing parts supplied by reference TRBV7-2 and TRBJ2-2, is GAGVSQSPSNKVTEKGKDVELRCDPISGHTALYWYRQSLGQGLEFLIYFQGNSAPDKSGLPSDRFSAERTGGSVSTLTIQRTQQEDSAVYLCASSPRGPLAGGSTGELFFGEGSRLTVL.

The V gene is TRBV19, the J gene TRBJ1-2; 12 bases are shared with TRBD1. Germline V gene lookup returns CDR1 LNHDA and CDR2 SQIVND (reference sequence). V gave up 4 bases and J gave up 8 bases; unmatched junction bases: 8. The CDR3 has 15 residues. CDR3 residues: CASSTPGQGAPGYTF. The CDR3 DNA sequence: TGTGCCAGTAGTACACCGGGACAGGGGGCGCCGGGCTACACCTTC. Complete variable domain (other parts from reference TRBV19 and TRBJ1-2): DGGITQSPKYLFRKEGQNVTLSCEQNLNHDAMYWYRQDPGQGLRLIYYSQIVNDFQKGDIAEGYSVSREKKESFPLTVTSAQKNPTAFYLCASSTPGQGAPGYTFGSGTRLTVV.

The gene calls are TRBV27 and TRBJ2-1, with a tentative D call TRBD1 (5 bases). The V end lost 7 bases, the J end lost 5 bases, and 15 bases lay between the germline ends. Germline-derived CDR1 and CDR2 are MNHEY and SMNVEV (reference sequence). The CDR3 extends over 14 amino acids. The CDR3 sequence is CASKGPRENNEQFF. For the CDR3, the DNA is TGTGCCAGCAAGGGGCCCAGGGAAAACAATGAGCAGTTCTTC.

CDR3 loop: CASLQGTVNTGELFF. CDR3 sequence (DNA): TGTGCCAGCTTACAGGGGACCGTCAACACCGGGGAGCTGTTTTTT. The chain carries TRBV18 and TRBJ2-2; 7 bases match TRBD1. The CDR3 covers 15 residues. Unmatched junction bases numbered 7, after V lost 7 bases and J lost 2 bases. Germline CDR1 reads KGHSH; CDR2 reads LQKENI.

This clone was seen once. The V gene is TRBV10-2, the J gene TRBJ1-6, with unresolved D. V shed 2 bases and J shed 7 bases, with 9 bases lying between them. CDR1 and CDR2 (germline): WSHSY, SAAADI. This CDR3 region has 14 residues. The CDR3 DNA sequence: TGCGCCAGCAGTGAGACCGTAGGGAATTCACCCCTCCACTTT. It codes for CASSETVGNSPLHF.

The V call is TRBV5-1, the J call TRBJ1-4; 8 bases line up with TRBD1. This CDR3 is built from 16 residues. V lost 4 bases and J lost 4; bases outside the gene matches: 9. The V gene's germline CDR1 is SGHRS and CDR2 YFSETQ. Here the CDR3 reads CASSPAQGGFNEKLFF. In DNA form, the CDR3 reads TGCGCCAGCAGCCCGGCACAGGGGGGCTTTAATGAAAAACTGTTTTTT.

The chain uses TRBV5-4 and TRBJ2-2; 9 bases match TRBD1. CDR3 length: 14 amino acids. CDR1 and CDR2 from the germline V gene are SGHNT and YYREEE (reference sequence). With V trimmed by 7 bases and J by 3 bases, 4 bases remained unmatched. The CDR3 sequence: CASRDRVYTGELFF. In DNA, the CDR3 is TGTGCCAGCCGGGACAGGGTTTACACCGGGGAGCTGTTTTTT.

The chain has TRBV7-2 and TRBJ1-2; tentative D call: TRBD1 (5 bases). The V gene lost 1 base and the J gene lost 4 bases, with 16 bases spanning the gap. Looked up from germline, CDR1 is SGHTA and CDR2 is FQGNSA. This CDR3 has 16 residues. As DNA, the CDR3 is TGTGCCAGCAGCTTAGTATTAGGAGGGGAAGGCTATGGCTACACCTTC. This sequence encodes CASSLVLGGEGYGYTF.

The chain combines TRBV5-1 with TRBJ2-3; TRBD2 matches 10 bases. Per the germline V gene, CDR1 is SGHRS and CDR2 is YFSETQ. Losses at the gene ends were 6 bases for V and 2 bases for J; bases not matched to a gene: 6. The CDR3 has 15 amino acids. As DNA, the CDR3 is TGCGCCAGCAACCGACTAGCGGGCTCCACAGATACGCAGTATTTT. This gives the protein CASNRLAGSTDTQYF. The full variable domain, in which reference TRBV5-1 and TRBJ2-3 provide the parts outside the CDR3, is KAGVTQTPRYLIKTRGQQVTLSCSPISGHRSVSWYQQTPGQGLQFLFEYFSETQRNKGNFPGRFSGRQFSNSRSEMNVSTLELGDSALYLCASNRLAGSTDTQYFGPGTRLTVL.

This rearrangement joins TRBV12-5 to TRBJ2-7; 8 bases match TRBD1. With 1 base clipped from V and 9 bases from J, the junction kept 11 bases outside the gene matches. The CDR3 contains 15 residues. Looked up from germline, CDR1 is LGHNT and CDR2 is FRNRAP. The CDR3, as DNA: TGTGCTAGTGGTTTGGAGCGGACAGGGTTAGGACCGCAGTACTTC. It specifies CASGLERTGLGPQYF.

V gene TRBV3-1 (or the pseudogene TRBV3-2) combines with J gene TRBJ2-5; 10 bases map to TRBD2. The J segment lost 5 bases and the V segment lost 1 base, leaving 4 bases of the junction unmatched. The CDR3 consists of 15 residues. CDR1 is LGHDT and CDR2 is YNNKEL in the germline V gene (reference sequence). CDR3 residues: CASSQASGGMETQYF. Written as DNA, the CDR3 is TGTGCCAGCAGCCAAGCTAGCGGGGGAATGGAGACCCAGTACTTC.

This clone was seen once. The chain carries TRBV7-9 and TRBJ2-2; a weak D match, TRBD1 (5 bases). CDR1 and CDR2 (germline): SEHNR, FQNEAQ (reference sequence). V was shortened by 0 bases and J by 0 bases, with 11 bases between the two germline ends. There are 17 residues in the CDR3. CDR3 in amino acids: CASSLALQGPNTGELFF. Here the CDR3 DNA reads TGTGCCAGCAGCTTAGCGCTCCAGGGCCCGAACACCGGGGAGCTGTTTTTT.

The chain employs TRBV7-6 and TRBJ2-3; 9 bases are a match to TRBD1. V shed 0 bases, J shed 4 bases, and the junction held 11 bases outside the gene matches. This CDR3 spans 18 amino acids. The V gene's germline CDR1 is SGHVS and CDR2 FNYEAQ. The CDR3 reads CASSLAPGTGTLADTQYF. The CDR3 DNA reads as TGTGCCAGCAGCTTAGCCCCCGGGACAGGGACTTTAGCAGATACGCAGTATTTT.

V and J are TRBV27 and TRBJ1-2; D remains unclear. The V gene's germline CDR1 is MNHEY and CDR2 SMNVEV (reference sequence). Trimming shortened V by 2 bases and J by 10 bases, and 14 bases separated the two germline ends. The CDR3 is made up of 13 amino acids. CDR3: CASSLGQPGSYTF. The CDR3 DNA is TGTGCCAGCAGTTTAGGGCAGCCGGGGTCCTACACCTTC.

The chain recombines TRBV15 with TRBJ2-1; D tentatively fits TRBD1 or TRBD2 (6 bases each). V was cut by 1 base and J by 8 bases, with 12 bases left in between. Looked up from germline, CDR1 is LNHNV and CDR2 is YYDKDF (reference sequence). CDR3 length: 14 amino acids. CDR3 nucleotide sequence: TGTGCCACCAGCAGAGGGGGGGCCGGATATGAGCAGTTCTTC. Translated: CATSRGGAGYEQFF.

This chain uses TRBV7-2 with TRBJ1-4; the D is unclear. The DNA end is more similar to TRBJ2-2, so the J call may be wrong. Germline V CDR1 and CDR2: SGHTA, FQGNSA. This CDR3 is 14 amino acids long. This CDR3 is CASSLRRDPQELFF. The CDR3 DNA follows: TGTGCCAGCAGTCTCAGACGCGACCCGCAGGAGCTGTTTTTT.

This clone came up once. The chain joins TRBV20-1 to TRBJ2-5; D gene ambiguous. The CDR3 has 11 amino acids. V lost 6 bases, J lost 1 base, and 6 bases lay in between. CDR1 is DFQATT, CDR2 SNEGSKA, per germline (reference sequence). The CDR3 here is CSAKPQETQYF. The CDR3 nucleotides are TGCAGTGCGAAGCCCCAAGAGACCCAGTACTTC.

This chain connects TRBV24-1 to TRBJ2-1; the D gene is possibly TRBD2 (6 bases). The germline gives CDR1 KGHDR, CDR2 SFDVKD. The V gene lost 1 base and the J gene lost 10 bases, with 13 bases spanning the gap. The CDR3 spans 14 residues. The CDR3 region is CATSDLVVAGEQFF. The CDR3, as DNA: TGTGCCACCAGTGATTTAGTCGTGGCGGGGGAGCAGTTCTTC.

This chain uses TRBV7-2 with TRBJ2-5; D call uncertain. Trimming pared 3 bases from V and 5 bases from J, leaving 13 bases between. The length of the CDR3 is 14 residues. Per germline, CDR1 SGHTA and CDR2 FQGNSA. DNA for the CDR3: TGTGCCAGCAGCTTGTACCCACCATCGGAGACCCAGTACTTC. Its translation is CASSLYPPSETQYF. Variable domain in full (rest from reference TRBV7-2 and TRBJ2-5): GAGVSQSPSNKVTEKGKDVELRCDPISGHTALYWYRQSLGQGLEFLIYFQGNSAPDKSGLPSDRFSAERTGGSVSTLTIQRTQQEDSAVYLCASSLYPPSETQYFGPGTRLLVL.

The V and J genes are TRBV28 and TRBJ2-7; 13 nucleotides align to TRBD2. V lost 4 bases to trimming and J lost 4 bases; unmatched junction nucleotides: 13. CDR1 and CDR2 from the germline V gene are MDHEN and SYDVKM. The CDR3 consists of 18 residues. The CDR3 loop is CASSSTHLRTSGGYEQYF. The CDR3 DNA reads TGTGCCAGCAGTTCTACTCACCTACGGACTAGCGGGGGTTACGAGCAGTACTTC.

V gene TRBV5-1 combines with J gene TRBJ2-1, with 9 bases matching TRBD2. The trim removed 1 base at V and 0 bases at J, leaving 17 bases unmatched. CDR3 length equals 21 residues. Germline CDR1 SGHRS, CDR2 YFSETQ. The CDR3: CASSLSLRLAGNRSSYNEQFF. The CDR3 nucleotides are TGCGCCAGCAGCTTGTCGCTTCGGCTAGCGGGGAATCGGAGCTCCTACAATGAGCAGTTCTTC.

The chain couples TRBV11-3 to TRBJ1-1; no clear D. Per germline, CDR1 SGHNT and CDR2 YENEEA. The CDR3 sequence is 14 residues long. V was clipped by 5 bases and J by 1 base, with 11 bases between them. The CDR3 DNA is TGTGCCAGCAGCCGTCGGGCGGAGAACACTGAAGCTTTCTTT. Translated: CASSRRAENTEAFF.

To note about this clone: The identical CDR3 is also encoded by other nucleotide sequences in the sample. The chain joins TRBV7-2 to TRBJ2-5; no clear D gene. CDR1 is SGHTA, CDR2 FQGNSA, per germline. This CDR3 is 14 amino acids long. V was trimmed by 1 base and J by 2 bases, leaving 8 bases between them. The DNA of the CDR3 is TGTGCCAGCAGCTTAGGTGGGGTTCAAGAGACCCAGTACTTC. Protein product: CASSLGGVQETQYF.

The rearrangement uses TRBV6-5 and TRBJ1-5; TRBD1 might be the D (6 bases). The CDR3 is made up of 14 amino acids. V was pared by 6 bases and J by 0 bases, with 9 bases between. Germline V gives CDR1 MNHEY, CDR2 SVGAGI. CDR3 DNA: TGTGCCAGCAGGAGGGACACTAGCAATCAGCCCCAGCATTTT. This gives the protein CASRRDTSNQPQHF.

The V and J genes are TRBV10-2 and TRBJ2-1, with 8 bases matching TRBD2. The V gene's germline CDR1 is WSHSY and CDR2 SAAADI. V shed 8 bases, J shed 1 base, and the junction held 4 bases outside the gene matches. The CDR3 has 14 amino acids. This CDR3 is CASATGGSYNEQFF. In DNA form, the CDR3 reads TGCGCCAGCGCGACGGGGGGGTCCTACAATGAGCAGTTCTTC.

CDR3 amino acids: CASSIDRGLGGYTF. DNA of the CDR3: TGTGCCAGTAGTATTGACAGGGGGCTTGGAGGCTACACCTTC. The chain joins TRBV19 to TRBJ1-2, with 10 bases fitting TRBD1. CDR1 and CDR2 from the germline V gene are LNHDA and SQIVND (reference sequence). V lost 3 bases to trimming and J lost 8 bases; unmatched junction nucleotides: 6. This CDR3 is built from 14 residues. The full variable domain, rest sourced from reference TRBV19 and TRBJ1-2, is DGGITQSPKYLFRKEGQNVTLSCEQNLNHDAMYWYRQDPGQGLRLIYYSQIVNDFQKGDIAEGYSVSREKKESFPLTVTSAQKNPTAFYLCASSIDRGLGGYTFGSGTRLTVV.

In its sample, this clone was seen once. The chain combines TRBV29-1 with TRBJ2-5, with a tentative D call TRBD1 (5 bases). Germline-derived CDR1 and CDR2 are SQVTM and ANQGSEA. This CDR3 contains 12 residues. With 5 bases removed from V and 5 bases from J, the gap between germline ends came to 12 bases. CDR3 residues: CSVHTGWETQYF. CDR3 sequence (DNA): TGCAGCGTTCATACAGGATGGGAGACCCAGTACTTC. Using reference TRBV29-1 and TRBJ2-5 for the parts outside the CDR3, the full variable domain is SAVISQKPSRDICQRGTSLTIQCQVDSQVTMMFWYRQQPGQSLTLIATANQGSEATYESGFVIDKFPISRPNLTFSTLTVSNMSPEDSSIYLCSVHTGWETQYFGPGTRLLVL.

The rearrangement joins TRBV4-3 to TRBJ1-3; D is ambiguous. This CDR3 has 16 amino acids. Germline V gene lookup returns CDR1 LGHNA and CDR2 YSLEER. V was clipped by 0 bases and J by 4 bases, with 13 bases between them. In nucleotides, the CDR3 is TGCGCCAGCAGCCAAGATGGGCTGGGGATCGGAAACACCATATATTTT. This codes for CASSQDGLGIGNTIYF.

This chain joins TRBV5-1 and TRBJ2-1; D not resolved. V lost 0 bases, J lost 0 bases, and 7 bases lay in between. The CDR3 contains 15 residues. CDR1 SGHRS and CDR2 YFSETQ come from the germline V gene. CDR3 residues: CASSLGALSYNEQFF. The CDR3 DNA is TGCGCCAGCAGCTTGGGGGCCCTCTCCTACAATGAGCAGTTCTTC.